Reported below is one TCR beta chain. The sample comes from a study of cytomegalovirus exposure and HLA in healthy donors. V was clipped by 5 bases and J by 8 bases; unmatched bases: 11. The CDR3 totals 16 residues. CDR1 is SGHTA and CDR2 is FQGNSA in the germline V gene. This table comes from immunoSEQ multiplex PCR, and its TCRdb copy is limited to in-frame clones, with some not included. This sample has 150,000 to 200,000 clones, with 70% to 90% found just once. The chain uses TRBV7-2 and TRBJ1-4, with 10 bases identical to TRBD1. This TCR was recovered from a man aged 25-45 years in good health and CMV-seropositive. Sequenced material: PBMCs. The CDR3 DNA reads TGTGCCAGCAGCCCAATGAGGGACAGGGGTAACGAAAAACTGTTTTTT. This encodes CASSPMRDRGNEKLFF.